The clone carrying this T cell receptor beta chain was counted once. The data belong to a study of blood T cell repertoires in COVID-19. Trimming left V 0 bases short and J 4 bases short, with 9 bases between. This CDR3 has 14 residues. Germline V lookup: CDR1 ENHRY, CDR2 SYGVKD. Generated by immunoSEQ multiplex PCR, the TCRdb table keeps only in-frame clones and is missing some. Among some 210,000 clones listed, over 75% were seen once. The V call is TRBV10-3, the J call TRBJ1-2; no clear D. The clonotype was recovered from a man aged 30 to 39 with acute COVID-19. The sample was PBMCs or T cells enriched from blood (not recorded which). In DNA form, the CDR3 reads TGTGCCATCAGTGAGTCCCCGGGGAGCTATGGCTACACCTTC. It is translated as CAISESPGSYGYTF.